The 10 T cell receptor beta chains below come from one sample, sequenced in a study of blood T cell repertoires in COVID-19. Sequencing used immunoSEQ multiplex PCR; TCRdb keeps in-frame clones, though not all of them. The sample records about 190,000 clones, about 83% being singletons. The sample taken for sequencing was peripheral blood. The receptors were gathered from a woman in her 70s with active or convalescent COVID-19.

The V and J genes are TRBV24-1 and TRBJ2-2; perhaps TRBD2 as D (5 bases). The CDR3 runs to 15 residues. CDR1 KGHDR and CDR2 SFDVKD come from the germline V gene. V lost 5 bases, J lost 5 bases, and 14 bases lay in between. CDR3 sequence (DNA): TGTGCCACCAGTGCGGCGGAGGTCTCGACCGGGGAGCTGTTTTTT. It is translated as CATSAAEVSTGELFF.

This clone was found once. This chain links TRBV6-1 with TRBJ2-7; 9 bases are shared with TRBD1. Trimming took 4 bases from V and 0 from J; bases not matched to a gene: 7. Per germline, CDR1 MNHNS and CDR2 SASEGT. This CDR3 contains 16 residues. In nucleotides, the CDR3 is TGTGCCAGCAGTGGAATCCGGGGACAGGGCTCCTACGAGCAGTACTTC. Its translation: CASSGIRGQGSYEQYF.

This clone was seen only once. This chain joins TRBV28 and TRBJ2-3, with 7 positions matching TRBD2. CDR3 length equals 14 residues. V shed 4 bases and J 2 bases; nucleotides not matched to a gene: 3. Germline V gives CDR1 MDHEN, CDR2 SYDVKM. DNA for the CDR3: TGTGCCAGCAGTTCCCGGGACTACACAGATACGCAGTATTTT. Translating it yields CASSSRDYTDTQYF.

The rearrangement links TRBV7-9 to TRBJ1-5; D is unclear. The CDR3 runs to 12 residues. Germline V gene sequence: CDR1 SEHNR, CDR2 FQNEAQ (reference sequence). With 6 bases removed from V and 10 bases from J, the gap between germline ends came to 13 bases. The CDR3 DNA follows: TGTGCCAGCAGTTACTCCCTAGAACCCCAGCATTTT. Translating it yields CASSYSLEPQHF.

CDR3 in amino acids: CASTDRVYGYTF. The CDR3 DNA sequence: TGTGCCAGCACGGACAGAGTCTATGGCTACACCTTC. This sequence joins TRBV28 and TRBJ1-2; TRBD1 is a possible D gene (6 bases). Trimming stripped 7 bases from V and 4 bases from J, with 10 bases between. This CDR3 has 12 residues. In germline, CDR1 is MDHEN, CDR2 SYDVKM.

Here the CDR3 reads CAWIRAGVGEQYF. DNA of the CDR3: TGTGCCTGGATCAGGGCGGGAGTGGGAGAGCAGTACTTC. The V call is TRBV30, the J call TRBJ2-7; 7 nucleotides agree with TRBD2. V lost 4 bases, J lost 7 bases, and 10 bases stayed unmatched. In germline, CDR1 is GTSNPN, CDR2 SVGIG (reference sequence). CDR3 length: 13 residues.

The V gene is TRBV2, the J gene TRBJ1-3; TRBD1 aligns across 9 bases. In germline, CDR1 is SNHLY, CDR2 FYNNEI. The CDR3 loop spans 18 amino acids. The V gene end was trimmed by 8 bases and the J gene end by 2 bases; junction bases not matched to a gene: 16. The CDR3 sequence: CASRRRVIWTGAGNTIYF. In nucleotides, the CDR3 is TGTGCCAGCCGGCGGCGAGTTATTTGGACAGGGGCTGGAAACACCATATATTTT.

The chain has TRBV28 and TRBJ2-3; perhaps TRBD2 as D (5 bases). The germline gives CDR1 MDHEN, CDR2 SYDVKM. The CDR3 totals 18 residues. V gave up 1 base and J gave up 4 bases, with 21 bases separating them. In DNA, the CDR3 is TGTGCCAGCAGTTTATTTAGTCTCGGAAGAGGGTCCGCAGATACGCAGTATTTT. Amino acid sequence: CASSLFSLGRGSADTQYF. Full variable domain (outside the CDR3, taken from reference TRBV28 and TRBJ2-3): DVKVTQSSRYLVKRTGEKVFLECVQDMDHENMFWYRQDPGLGLRLIYFSYDVKMKEKGDIPEGYSVSREKKERFSLILESASTNQTSMYLCASSLFSLGRGSADTQYFGPGTRLTVL.

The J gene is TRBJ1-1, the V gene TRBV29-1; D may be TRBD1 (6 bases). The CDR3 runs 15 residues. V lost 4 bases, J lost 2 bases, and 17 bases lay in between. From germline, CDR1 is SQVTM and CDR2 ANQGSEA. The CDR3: CSVAGGTTGNTEAFF. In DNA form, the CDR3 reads TGCAGCGTTGCGGGGGGGACAACTGGAAACACTGAAGCTTTCTTT.

The CDR3 sequence: CASFSREGSTDTQYF. DNA for the CDR3: TGTGCCAGCTTCTCGCGGGAGGGCAGCACAGATACGCAGTATTTT. The chain recombines TRBV18 with TRBJ2-3, with TRBD2 matching over 9 bases. The germline V gene encodes CDR1 KGHSH and CDR2 LQKENI. Losses at the gene ends were 7 bases for V and 0 bases for J; bases not matched to a gene: 5. The CDR3 consists of 15 residues.